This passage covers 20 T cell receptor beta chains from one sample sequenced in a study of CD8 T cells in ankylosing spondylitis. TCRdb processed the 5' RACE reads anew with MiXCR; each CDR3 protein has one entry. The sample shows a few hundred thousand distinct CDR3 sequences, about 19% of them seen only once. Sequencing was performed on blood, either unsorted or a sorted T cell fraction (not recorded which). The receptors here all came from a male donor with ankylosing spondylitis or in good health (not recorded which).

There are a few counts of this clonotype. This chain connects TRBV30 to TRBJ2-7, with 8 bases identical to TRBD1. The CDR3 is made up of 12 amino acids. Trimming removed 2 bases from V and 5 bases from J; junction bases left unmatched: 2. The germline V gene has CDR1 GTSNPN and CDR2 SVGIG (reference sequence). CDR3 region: CAWSSGGNEQYV. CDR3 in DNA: TGTGCCTGGAGTTCAGGGGGCAACGAGCAGTACGTC.

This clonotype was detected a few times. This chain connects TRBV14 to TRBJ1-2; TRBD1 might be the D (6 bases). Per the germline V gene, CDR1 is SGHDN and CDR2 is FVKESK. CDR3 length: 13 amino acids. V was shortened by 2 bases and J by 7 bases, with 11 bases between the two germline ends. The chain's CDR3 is CASSQQGYSGYTF. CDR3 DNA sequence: TGTGCCAGCAGCCAACAGGGGTACTCTGGCTACACCTTC.

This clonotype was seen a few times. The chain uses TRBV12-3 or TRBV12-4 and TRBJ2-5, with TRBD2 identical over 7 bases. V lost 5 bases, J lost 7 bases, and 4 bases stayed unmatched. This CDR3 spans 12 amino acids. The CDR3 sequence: CASSPRGGTQYF. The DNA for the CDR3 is TGTGCCAGCAGTCCCCGCGGGGGGACCCAGTACTTC.

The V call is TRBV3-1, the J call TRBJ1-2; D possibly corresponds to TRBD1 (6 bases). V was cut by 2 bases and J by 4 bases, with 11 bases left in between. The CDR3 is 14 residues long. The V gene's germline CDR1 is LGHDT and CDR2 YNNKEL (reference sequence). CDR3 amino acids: CASSQPGGGYGYTF. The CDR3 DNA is TGTGCCAGCAGCCAACCTGGAGGGGGCTATGGCTACACCTTC.

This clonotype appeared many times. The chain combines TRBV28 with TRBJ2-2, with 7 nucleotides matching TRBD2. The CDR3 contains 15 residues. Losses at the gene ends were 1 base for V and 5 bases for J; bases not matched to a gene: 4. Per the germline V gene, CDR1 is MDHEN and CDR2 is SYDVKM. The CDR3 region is CASSLLWTRTGELFF. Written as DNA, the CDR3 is TGTGCCAGCAGTTTATTATGGACTAGGACCGGGGAGCTGTTTTTT.

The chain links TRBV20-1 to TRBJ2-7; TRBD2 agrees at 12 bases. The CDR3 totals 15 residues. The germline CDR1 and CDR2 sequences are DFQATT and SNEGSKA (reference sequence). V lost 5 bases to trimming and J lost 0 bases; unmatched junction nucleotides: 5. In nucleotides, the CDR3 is TGCAGTGCTCGCCCGACTAGCGGGAGCTCCTACGAGCAGTACGTC. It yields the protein CSARPTSGSSYEQYV.

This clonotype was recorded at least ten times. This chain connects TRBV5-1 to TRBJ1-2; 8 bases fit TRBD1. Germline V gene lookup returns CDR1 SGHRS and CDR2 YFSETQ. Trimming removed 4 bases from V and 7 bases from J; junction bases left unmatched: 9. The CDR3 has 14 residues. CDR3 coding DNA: TGCGCCAGCAGCGCCGCAGGGGGCTTCAGTGGCTACACCTTC. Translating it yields CASSAAGGFSGYTF.

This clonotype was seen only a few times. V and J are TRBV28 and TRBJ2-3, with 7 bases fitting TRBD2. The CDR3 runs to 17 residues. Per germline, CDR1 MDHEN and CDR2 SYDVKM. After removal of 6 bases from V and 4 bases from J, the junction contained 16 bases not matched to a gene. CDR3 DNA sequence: TGTGCCAGCAGCCAATGGACGCCCAGGGAGGGTCCAGATACGCAGTATTTT. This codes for CASSQWTPREGPDTQYF.

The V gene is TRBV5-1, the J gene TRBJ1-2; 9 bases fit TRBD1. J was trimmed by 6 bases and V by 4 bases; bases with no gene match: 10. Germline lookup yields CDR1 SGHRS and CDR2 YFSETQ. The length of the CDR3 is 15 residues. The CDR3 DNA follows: TGCGCCAGCAGCGCGGGACAGGGTATGGTCAATGGCTACACCTTC. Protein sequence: CASSAGQGMVNGYTF.

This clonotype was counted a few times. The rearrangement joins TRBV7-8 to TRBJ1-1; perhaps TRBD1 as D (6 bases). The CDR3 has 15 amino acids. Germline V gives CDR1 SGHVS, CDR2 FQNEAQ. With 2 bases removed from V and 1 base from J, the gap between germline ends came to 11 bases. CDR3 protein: CASSLSPGENTEAFF. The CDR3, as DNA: TGTGCCAGCAGCTTATCCCCAGGGGAGAACACTGAAGCTTTCTTT.

The CDR3 loop is CASSLGQGIFGPYNEQFF. Written as DNA, the CDR3 is TGCGCCAGCAGCTTGGGACAGGGCATCTTTGGCCCCTACAATGAGCAGTTCTTC. The chain combines TRBV4-1 with TRBJ2-1; 9 positions agree with TRBD1. The CDR3 contains 18 residues. With V trimmed by 5 bases and J by 2 bases, 13 bases remained unmatched. Germline loops: CDR1 MGHRA, CDR2 YSYEKL.

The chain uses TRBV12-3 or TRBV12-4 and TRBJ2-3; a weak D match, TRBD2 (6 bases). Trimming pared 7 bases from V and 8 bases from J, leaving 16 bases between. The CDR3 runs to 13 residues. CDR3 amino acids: CASTEVLAGTQYF. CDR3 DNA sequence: TGTGCCAGCACCGAAGTACTAGCTGGTACGCAGTATTTT.

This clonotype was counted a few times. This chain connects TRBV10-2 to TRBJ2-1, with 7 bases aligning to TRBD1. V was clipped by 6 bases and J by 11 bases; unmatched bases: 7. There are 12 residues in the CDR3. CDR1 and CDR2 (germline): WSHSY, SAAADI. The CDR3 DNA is TGCGCCAGCAGCGAACAGGGGCCCCAGCAGTTCTTC. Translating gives CASSEQGPQQFF.

The CDR3 reads CASSLLPRADNSPLHF. The CDR3 DNA reads TGTGCCAGCAGCTTACTTCCTCGGGCAGATAATTCACCCCTCCACTTT. V is TRBV7-2 and J is TRBJ1-6; D uncertain. Germline CDR1 reads SGHTA; CDR2 reads FQGNSA. Trimming cost V 2 bases and J 5 bases, with 13 bases left between them. The length of the CDR3 is 16 residues. Together with reference TRBV7-2 and TRBJ1-6, the CDR3 gives the full variable domain: GAGVSQSPSNKVTEKGKDVELRCDPISGHTALYWYRQSLGQGLEFLIYFQGNSAPDKSGLPSDRFSAERTGGSVSTLTIQRTQQEDSAVYLCASSLLPRADNSPLHFGNGTRLTVT.

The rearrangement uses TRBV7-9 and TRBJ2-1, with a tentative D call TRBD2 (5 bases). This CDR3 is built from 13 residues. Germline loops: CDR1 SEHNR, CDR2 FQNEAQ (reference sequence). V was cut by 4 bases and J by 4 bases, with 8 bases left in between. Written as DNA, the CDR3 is TGTGCCAGCAGCTCTTGGGAGTACAATGAGCAGTTCTTC. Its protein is CASSSWEYNEQFF.

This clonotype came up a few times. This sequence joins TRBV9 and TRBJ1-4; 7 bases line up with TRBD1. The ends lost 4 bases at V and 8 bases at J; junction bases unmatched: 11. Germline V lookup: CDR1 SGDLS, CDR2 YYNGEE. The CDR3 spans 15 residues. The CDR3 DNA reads TGTGCCAGCAGCTTTACCGGGACAGCGAACGAAAAACTGTTTTTT. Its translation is CASSFTGTANEKLFF.

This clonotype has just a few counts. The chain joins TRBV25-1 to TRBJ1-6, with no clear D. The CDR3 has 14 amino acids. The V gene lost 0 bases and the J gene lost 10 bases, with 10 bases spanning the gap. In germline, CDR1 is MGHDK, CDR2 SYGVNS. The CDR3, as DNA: TGTGCCAGCAGTGAATATATTGATGGGTCACCCCTCCACTTT. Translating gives CASSEYIDGSPLHF. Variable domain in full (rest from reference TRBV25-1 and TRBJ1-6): EADIYQTPRYLVIGTGKKITLECSQTMGHDKMYWYQQDPGMELHLIHYSYGVNSTEKGDLSSESTVSRIRTEHFPLTLESARPSHTSQYLCASSEYIDGSPLHFGNGTRLTVT.

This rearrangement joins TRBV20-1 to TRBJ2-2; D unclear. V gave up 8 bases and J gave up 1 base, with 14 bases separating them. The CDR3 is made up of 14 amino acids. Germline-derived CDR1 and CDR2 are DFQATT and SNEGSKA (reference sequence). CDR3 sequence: CSSLGRKNTGELFF. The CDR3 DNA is TGCAGTTCGCTAGGCAGGAAGAACACCGGGGAGCTGTTTTTT.

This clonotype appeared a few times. The CDR3 spells CAIRGGLNTGELFF. Written as DNA, the CDR3 is TGTGCCATCAGAGGGGGCCTAAACACCGGGGAGCTGTTTTTT. This chain joins TRBV10-3 and TRBJ2-2, with 7 bases fitting TRBD1. CDR3 size: 14 residues. The ends lost 6 bases at V and 2 bases at J; junction bases unmatched: 3. Germline V gives CDR1 ENHRY, CDR2 SYGVKD.

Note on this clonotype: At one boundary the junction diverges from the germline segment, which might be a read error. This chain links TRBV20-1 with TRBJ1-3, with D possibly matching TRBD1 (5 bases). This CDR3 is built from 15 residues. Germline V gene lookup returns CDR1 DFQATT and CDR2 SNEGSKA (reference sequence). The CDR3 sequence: CSAKEGSSSGSTIYF. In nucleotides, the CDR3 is TGCAGTGCTAAGGAGGGGTCGAGCTCTGGAAGCACCATATATTTT.